The 19 T cell receptor beta chains given below trace back to one sample, sequenced in a study of shared clonotypes between healthy human individuals. The table came from immunoSEQ multiplex PCR; TCRdb's copy has only in-frame clones and leaves some out. The sample has approximately 1.9 million clones; roughly 95% are singletons. CD45RO-negative, CCR7-positively selected cells formed the naive CD8 fraction, excluding terminally differentiated effector memory CD45RA+ cells. Material: naive CD8+ T cells from PBMCs. The receptors stem from a young man in good health. Some clones in this sample may be carry-over from other donors' samples.

This sequence joins TRBV19 and TRBJ2-7; D remains unclear. V dropped 4 bases and J dropped 6 bases, with 19 bases sitting between them. This CDR3 spans 15 amino acids. The germline V gene encodes CDR1 LNHDA and CDR2 SQIVND (reference sequence). CDR3 nucleotides: TGTGCCAGTAGTAATGCTCGACATACGGCTAGCGAGCAGTACTTC. Translating it yields CASSNARHTASEQYF.

In this sample, this clone turned up once. The V call is TRBV7-9, the J call TRBJ2-3; TRBD1 might be the D (7 bases). Looked up from germline, CDR1 is SEHNR and CDR2 is FQNEAQ (reference sequence). The CDR3 length is 15 residues. Trimming pared 5 bases from V and 5 bases from J, leaving 17 bases between. CDR3 sequence: CASSPPGGRVDTQYF. The CDR3 DNA reads TGTGCCAGCAGCCCCCCAGGGGGGCGGGTAGATACGCAGTATTTT.

The chain joins TRBV7-9 to TRBJ1-2; D not resolved. The length of the CDR3 is 14 residues. Germline V gene data show CDR1 as SEHNR and CDR2 as FQNEAQ (reference sequence). Trimming stripped 3 bases from V and 4 bases from J, with 12 bases between. In DNA, the CDR3 is TGTGCCAGCAGCTTCAAAGGGCTTCTCTATGGCTACACCTTC. Amino acid sequence: CASSFKGLLYGYTF.

This sequence joins TRBV6-5 and TRBJ2-3; D unresolved. Trimming removed 0 bases from V and 0 bases from J, with 7 bases in between. CDR1 is MNHEY, CDR2 SVGAGI, per germline. This CDR3 has 15 amino acids. The CDR3 bases are TGTGCCAGCAGTTACTCCGCGTATAGCACAGATACGCAGTATTTT. It is translated as CASSYSAYSTDTQYF.

This clone has more than one count but fewer than ten. V usage is TRBV29-1 and J usage is TRBJ1-1, with TRBD1 matching 7 bases. The germline CDR1 and CDR2 sequences are SQVTM and ANQGSEA. Unmatched junction bases numbered 5, after V lost 6 bases and J lost 4 bases. The CDR3 runs to 12 residues. CDR3: CSVVTGTTEAFF. CDR3 bases: TGCAGCGTGGTGACAGGGACCACTGAAGCTTTCTTT.

This clone was counted a single time. The chain combines TRBV2 with TRBJ2-7; no clear D gene. The CDR3 consists of 16 residues. V shed 4 bases and J shed 0 bases, with 16 bases lying between them. Per the germline V gene, CDR1 is SNHLY and CDR2 is FYNNEI. CDR3 residues: CASSGGDTELSYEQYF. Here the CDR3 DNA reads TGTGCCAGCAGTGGTGGGGATACGGAACTCTCCTACGAGCAGTACTTC.

J is TRBJ2-3 and V is TRBV15; TRBD2 aligns across 9 bases. Germline V lookup: CDR1 LNHNV, CDR2 YYDKDF (reference sequence). The CDR3 has 17 amino acids. Germline trimming cut 5 bases from V and 4 bases from J; bases unmatched to any gene: 13. The chain's CDR3 is CATSGKNSGRRADTQYF. In DNA form, the CDR3 reads TGTGCCACCAGCGGAAAAAATAGCGGGAGAAGGGCAGATACGCAGTATTTT.

The rearrangement joins TRBV7-9 to TRBJ1-1; D call uncertain. Per germline, CDR1 SEHNR and CDR2 FQNEAQ (reference sequence). The CDR3 spans 13 residues. V lost 5 bases and J lost 1, with 8 bases in between. CDR3: CASSESGNTEAFF. CDR3 coding DNA: TGTGCCAGCAGCGAATCGGGGAACACTGAAGCTTTCTTT.

The chain recombines TRBV27 with TRBJ1-5, with no clear D. In germline, CDR1 is MNHEY, CDR2 SMNVEV (reference sequence). The CDR3 runs to 17 residues. Trimming shortened V by 6 bases and J by 5 bases, and 23 bases separated the two germline ends. As DNA, the CDR3 is TGTGCCAGCAGCCGATATCCGCGTGGAGGCCTTTATCAGCCCCAGCATTTT. Translating it yields CASSRYPRGGLYQPQHF.

In its sample, this clone was seen once. The gene calls are TRBV19 and TRBJ2-2, with a possible D match to TRBD1 (6 bases). The ends were cut back, 6 bases at V and 11 bases at J, with 16 bases in the middle. Germline lookup yields CDR1 LNHDA and CDR2 SQIVND (reference sequence). The CDR3 consists of 13 residues. CDR3 nucleotide sequence: TGTGCCAGTAGCACAATAGGGGGTCCAGAGCTGTTTTTT. Amino acid sequence: CASSTIGGPELFF.

Only one count was recorded for this clone. The DNA of the CDR3 is TGTGCCAGCAGCGCCGGGACAAGGTTCTACGAGCAGTACTTC. It encodes CASSAGTRFYEQYF. The rearrangement joins TRBV5-6 to TRBJ2-7; tentative D call: TRBD1 (6 bases). CDR1 and CDR2 (germline): SGHDT, YYEEEE. The V gene lost 4 bases and the J gene lost 3 bases, with 14 bases spanning the gap. CDR3 size: 14 residues.

Note on this clone: One junction end does not reproduce the germline sequence, and a read error may be involved. The CDR3 nucleotides are TGTGCCAGCAGCTTCTCGGGAACGACCGGGCCGTTGGACTTC. Residues: CASSFSGTTGPLDF. The J gene is TRBJ2-7, the V gene TRBV7-3, with a possible D match to TRBD2 (5 bases). Germline assignment: CDR1 SGHTA and CDR2 FQGTGA. CDR3 length: 14 amino acids.

The chain employs TRBV28 and TRBJ2-7, with D perhaps matching TRBD2 (6 bases). Germline values: CDR1 MDHEN, CDR2 SYDVKM. The CDR3 contains 13 residues. The V and J ends lost 5 bases and 4 bases respectively, with 12 bases between them. The DNA of the CDR3 is TGTGCCAGCAGTCCCGGGAGCGCATACGAGCAGTACTTC. It yields the protein CASSPGSAYEQYF.

About this clone: The same CDR3 also results from other DNA sequences found in this sample. V and J are TRBV27 and TRBJ2-7; D may be TRBD1 or TRBD2 (5 bases each). V lost 3 bases and J 1 base, leaving 7 bases between the germline ends. Germline-derived CDR1 and CDR2 are MNHEY and SMNVEV (reference sequence). This CDR3 is built from 13 residues. CDR3 nucleotides: TGTGCCAGCAGTTTGGGACCATCCTACGAGCAGTACTTC. As protein: CASSLGPSYEQYF.

V is TRBV5-1 and J is TRBJ2-1, with 14 bases that match TRBD2. J was trimmed by 9 bases and V by 3 bases; bases with no gene match: 2. The CDR3 length is 14 residues. Germline V gene sequence: CDR1 SGHRS, CDR2 YFSETQ. CDR3: CASSSGLAGGEQFF. The CDR3 DNA reads as TGCGCCAGCAGCTCTGGACTAGCGGGAGGTGAGCAGTTCTTC.

The gene calls are TRBV5-1 and TRBJ2-7; TRBD1 aligns across 9 bases. Germline-derived CDR1 and CDR2 are SGHRS and YFSETQ. The CDR3 has 14 amino acids. The V segment lost 5 bases and the J segment 5 bases; nucleotides outside the gene matches: 8. The CDR3 sequence is CASRAGTGYHEQYF. For the CDR3, the DNA is TGCGCCAGCAGGGCCGGGACAGGGTACCACGAGCAGTACTTC.

This chain joins TRBV7-9 and TRBJ2-5, with D perhaps TRBD1 or TRBD2 (5 bases each). The germline V and J ends were trimmed by 1 base and 2 bases, with 23 bases remaining between them. The germline V gene encodes CDR1 SEHNR and CDR2 FQNEAQ (reference sequence). The CDR3 runs 19 residues. The CDR3 nucleotides read TGTGCCAGCAGCTTAGGCGTCGGGGACCGATGGGGAAATCAAGAGACCCAGTACTTC. This sequence encodes CASSLGVGDRWGNQETQYF.

V and J are TRBV19 and TRBJ2-1, with TRBD2 as a possible D gene (6 bases). The CDR3 is 10 amino acids. In germline, CDR1 is LNHDA, CDR2 SQIVND (reference sequence). The chain's CDR3 is CAAGWDEQFF. The CDR3 nucleotides are TGTGCTGCGGGGTGGGATGAGCAGTTCTTC.

This rearrangement joins TRBV7-6 to TRBJ2-2; 9 bases map to TRBD2. Per the germline V gene, CDR1 is SGHVS and CDR2 is FNYEAQ. There are 15 residues in the CDR3. V trimming: 5 bases; J trimming: 7 bases; junction bases outside the gene matches: 8. CDR3 coding DNA: TGTGCCAGCAGCCCACCTAGCGGGATTGGCGGGGAGCTGTTTTTT. This gives the protein CASSPPSGIGGELFF.